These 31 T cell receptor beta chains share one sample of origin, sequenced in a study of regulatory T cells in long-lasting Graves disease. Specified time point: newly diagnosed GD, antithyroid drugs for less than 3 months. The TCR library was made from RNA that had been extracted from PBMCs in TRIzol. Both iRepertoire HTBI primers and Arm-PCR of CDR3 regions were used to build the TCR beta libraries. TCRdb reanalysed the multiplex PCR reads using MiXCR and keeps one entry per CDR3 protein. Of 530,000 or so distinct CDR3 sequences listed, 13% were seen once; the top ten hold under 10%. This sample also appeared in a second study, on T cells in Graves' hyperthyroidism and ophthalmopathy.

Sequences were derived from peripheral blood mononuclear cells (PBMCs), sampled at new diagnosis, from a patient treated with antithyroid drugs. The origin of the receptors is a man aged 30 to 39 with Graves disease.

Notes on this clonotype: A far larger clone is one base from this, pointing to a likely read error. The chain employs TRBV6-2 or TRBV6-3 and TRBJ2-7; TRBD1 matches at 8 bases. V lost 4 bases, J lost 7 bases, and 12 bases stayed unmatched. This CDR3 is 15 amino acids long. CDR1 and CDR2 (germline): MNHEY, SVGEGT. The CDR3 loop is CASSWGQVGGNEQYF. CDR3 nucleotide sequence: TGTGCCAGCAGTTGGGGACAGGTAGGGGGCAATGAGCAGTACTTC.

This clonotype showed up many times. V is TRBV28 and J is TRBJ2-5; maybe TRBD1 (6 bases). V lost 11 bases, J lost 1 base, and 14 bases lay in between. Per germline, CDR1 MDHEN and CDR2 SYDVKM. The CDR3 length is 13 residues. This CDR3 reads CASGRTAQETQYF. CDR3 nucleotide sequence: TGTGCCTCTGGACGGACAGCCCAAGAGACCCAGTACTTC.

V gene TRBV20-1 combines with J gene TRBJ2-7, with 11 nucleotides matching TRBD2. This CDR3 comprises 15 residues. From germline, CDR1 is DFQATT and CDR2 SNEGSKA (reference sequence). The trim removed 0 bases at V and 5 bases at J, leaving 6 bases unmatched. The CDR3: CSAREASGRPHEQYF. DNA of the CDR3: TGCAGTGCTAGAGAAGCTAGCGGGAGGCCCCACGAGCAGTACTTC.

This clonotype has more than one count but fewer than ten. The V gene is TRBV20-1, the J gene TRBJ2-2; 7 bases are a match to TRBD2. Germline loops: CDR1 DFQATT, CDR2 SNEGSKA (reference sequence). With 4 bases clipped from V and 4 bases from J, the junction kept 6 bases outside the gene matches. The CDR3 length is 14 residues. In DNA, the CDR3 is TGCAGTGCTAAGGTCCTAGCGGTCACCGGGGAGCTGTTTTTT. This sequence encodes CSAKVLAVTGELFF.

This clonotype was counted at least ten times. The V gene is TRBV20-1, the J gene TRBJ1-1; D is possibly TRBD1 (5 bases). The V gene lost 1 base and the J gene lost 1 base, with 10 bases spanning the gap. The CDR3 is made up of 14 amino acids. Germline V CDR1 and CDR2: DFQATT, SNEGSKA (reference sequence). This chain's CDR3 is CSARVGASNTEAFF. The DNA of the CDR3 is TGCAGTGCTAGAGTTGGGGCCTCGAACACTGAAGCTTTCTTT.

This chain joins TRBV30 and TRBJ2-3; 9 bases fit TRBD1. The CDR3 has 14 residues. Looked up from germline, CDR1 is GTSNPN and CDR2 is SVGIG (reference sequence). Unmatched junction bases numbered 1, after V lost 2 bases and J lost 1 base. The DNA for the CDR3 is TGTGCCTGGAGTAGGGACAGGGGCACAGATACGCAGTATTTT. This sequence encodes CAWSRDRGTDTQYF. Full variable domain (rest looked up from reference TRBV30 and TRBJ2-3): SQTIHQWPATLVQPVGSPLSLECTVEGTSNPNLYWYRQAAGRGLQLLFYSVGIGQISSEVPQNLSASRPQDRQFILSSKKLLLSDSGFYLCAWSRDRGTDTQYFGPGTRLTVL.

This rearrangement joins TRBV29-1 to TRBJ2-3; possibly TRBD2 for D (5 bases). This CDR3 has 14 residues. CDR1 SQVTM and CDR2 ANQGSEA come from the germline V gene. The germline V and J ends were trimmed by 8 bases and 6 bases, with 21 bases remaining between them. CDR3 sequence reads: CSSWTRLAGDTQYF. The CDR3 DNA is TGCAGCTCGTGGACTCGTCTTGCGGGTGATACGCAGTATTTT.

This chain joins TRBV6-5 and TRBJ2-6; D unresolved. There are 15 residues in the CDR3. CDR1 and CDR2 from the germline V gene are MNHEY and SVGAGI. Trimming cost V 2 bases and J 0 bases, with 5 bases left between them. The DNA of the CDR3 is TGTGCCAGCAGTTACGTCGTCTCTGGGGCCAACGTCCTGACTTTC. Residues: CASSYVVSGANVLTF.

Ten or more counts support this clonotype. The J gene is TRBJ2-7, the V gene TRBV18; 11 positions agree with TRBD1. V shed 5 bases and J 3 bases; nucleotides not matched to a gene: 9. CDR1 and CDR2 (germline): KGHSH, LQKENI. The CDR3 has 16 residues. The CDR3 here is CASSGAGTGGIYEQYF. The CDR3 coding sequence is TGTGCCAGCTCAGGAGCCGGGACAGGGGGTATCTACGAGCAGTACTTC. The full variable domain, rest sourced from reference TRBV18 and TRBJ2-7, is NAGVMQNPRHLVRRRGQEARLRCSPMKGHSHVYWYRQLPEEGLKFMVYLQKENIIDESGMPKERFSAEFPKEGPSILRIQQVVRGDSAAYFCASSGAGTGGIYEQYFGPGTRLTVT.

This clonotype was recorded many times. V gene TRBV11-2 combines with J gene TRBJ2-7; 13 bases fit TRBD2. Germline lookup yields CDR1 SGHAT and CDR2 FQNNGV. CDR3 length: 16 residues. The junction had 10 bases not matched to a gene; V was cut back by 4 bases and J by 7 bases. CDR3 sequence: CASSSLGGLAGWEQYF. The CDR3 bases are TGTGCCAGCAGCTCGCTCGGGGGACTAGCGGGATGGGAGCAGTACTTC.

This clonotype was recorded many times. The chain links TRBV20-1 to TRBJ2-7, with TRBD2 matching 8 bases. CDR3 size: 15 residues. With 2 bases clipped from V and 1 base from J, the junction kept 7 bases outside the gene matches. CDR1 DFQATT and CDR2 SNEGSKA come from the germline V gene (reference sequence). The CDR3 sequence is CSARPPLAGSYEQYF. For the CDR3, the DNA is TGCAGTGCTAGACCGCCTTTAGCGGGGTCCTACGAGCAGTACTTC.

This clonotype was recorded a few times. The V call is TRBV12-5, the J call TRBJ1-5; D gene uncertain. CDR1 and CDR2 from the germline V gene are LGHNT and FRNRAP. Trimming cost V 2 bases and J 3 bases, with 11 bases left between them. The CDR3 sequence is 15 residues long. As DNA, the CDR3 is TGTGCTAGTGGTTTGTCAGGAAGATTCAATCAGCCCCAGCATTTT. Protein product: CASGLSGRFNQPQHF. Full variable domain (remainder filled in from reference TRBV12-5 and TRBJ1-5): DARVTQTPRHKVTEMGQEVTMRCQPILGHNTVFWYRQTMMQGLELLAYFRNRAPLDDSGMPKDRFSAEMPDATLATLKIQPSEPRDSAVYFCASGLSGRFNQPQHFGDGTRLSIL.

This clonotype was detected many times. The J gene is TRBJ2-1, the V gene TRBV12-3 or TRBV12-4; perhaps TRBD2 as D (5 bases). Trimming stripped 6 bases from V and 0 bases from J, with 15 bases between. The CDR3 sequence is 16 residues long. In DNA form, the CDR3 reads TGTGCCAGCAGCCCCGGACTGTTGAGCTCCTACAATGAGCAGTTCTTC. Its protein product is CASSPGLLSSYNEQFF.

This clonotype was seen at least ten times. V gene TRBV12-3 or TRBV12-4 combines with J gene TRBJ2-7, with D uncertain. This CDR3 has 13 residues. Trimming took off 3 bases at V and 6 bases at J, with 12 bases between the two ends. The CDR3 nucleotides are TGTGCCAGCAGTTTTCAGGAGAGAAGCGAGCAGTACTTC. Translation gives CASSFQERSEQYF.

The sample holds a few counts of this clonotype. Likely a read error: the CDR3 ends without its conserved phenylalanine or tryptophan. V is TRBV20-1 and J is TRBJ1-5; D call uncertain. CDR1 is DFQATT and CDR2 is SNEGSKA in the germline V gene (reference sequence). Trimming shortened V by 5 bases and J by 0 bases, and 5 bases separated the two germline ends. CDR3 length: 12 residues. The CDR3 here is CSAGNSNQPQHL. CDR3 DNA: TGCAGTGCTGGTAATAGCAATCAGCCCCAGCATCTT.

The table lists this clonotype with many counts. The CDR3 region has the DNA TGCAGTGCTAGAGATAACGGGGTTGGGAATCAGCCCCAGCATTTT. Amino acid sequence: CSARDNGVGNQPQHF. The chain combines TRBV20-1 with TRBJ1-5; D uncertain. Germline lookup yields CDR1 DFQATT and CDR2 SNEGSKA (reference sequence). This CDR3 has 15 residues. V dropped 0 bases and J dropped 4 bases, with 13 bases sitting between them.

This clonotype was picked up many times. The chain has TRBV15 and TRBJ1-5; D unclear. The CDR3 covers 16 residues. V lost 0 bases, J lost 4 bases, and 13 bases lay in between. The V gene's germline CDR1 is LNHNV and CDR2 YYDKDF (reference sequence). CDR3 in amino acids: CATSRDLGEGNQPQHF. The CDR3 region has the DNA TGTGCCACCAGCAGAGATCTCGGGGAAGGGAATCAGCCCCAGCATTTT.

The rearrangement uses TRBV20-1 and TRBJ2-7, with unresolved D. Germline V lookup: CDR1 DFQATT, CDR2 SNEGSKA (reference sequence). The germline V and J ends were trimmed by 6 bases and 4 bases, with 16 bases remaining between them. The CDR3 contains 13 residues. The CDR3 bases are TGCAGTGCGAGACCGGTATCCCATTACGAGCAGTACTTC. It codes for CSARPVSHYEQYF.

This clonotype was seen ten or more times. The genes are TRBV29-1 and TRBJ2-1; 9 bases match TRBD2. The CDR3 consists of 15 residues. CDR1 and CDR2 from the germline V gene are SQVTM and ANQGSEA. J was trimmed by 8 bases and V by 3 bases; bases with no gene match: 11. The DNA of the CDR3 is TGCAGCGTTGATCGGGGCGGGAGGGCCTTAGATGAGCAGTTCTTC. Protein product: CSVDRGGRALDEQFF.

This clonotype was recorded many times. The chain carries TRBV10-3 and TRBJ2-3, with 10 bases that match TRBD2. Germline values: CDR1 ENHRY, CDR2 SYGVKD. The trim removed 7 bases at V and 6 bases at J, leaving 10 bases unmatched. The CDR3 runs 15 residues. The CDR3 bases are TGTGCCATCAAAGGACTAGCGGAACAATGGGATACGCAGTATTTT. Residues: CAIKGLAEQWDTQYF.

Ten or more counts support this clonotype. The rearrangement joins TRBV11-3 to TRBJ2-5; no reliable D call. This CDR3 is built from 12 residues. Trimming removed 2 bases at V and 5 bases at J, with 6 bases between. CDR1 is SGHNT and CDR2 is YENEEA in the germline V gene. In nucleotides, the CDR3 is TGTGCCAGCAGCTTATCGACTGAGACCCAGTACTTC. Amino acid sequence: CASSLSTETQYF.

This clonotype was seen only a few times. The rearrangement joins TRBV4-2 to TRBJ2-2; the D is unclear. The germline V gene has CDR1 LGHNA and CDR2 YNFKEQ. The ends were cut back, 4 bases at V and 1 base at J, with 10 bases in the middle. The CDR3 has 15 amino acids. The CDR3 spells CASSLVWGNTGELFF. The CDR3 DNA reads TGTGCCAGCAGCCTTGTCTGGGGGAACACCGGGGAGCTGTTTTTT.

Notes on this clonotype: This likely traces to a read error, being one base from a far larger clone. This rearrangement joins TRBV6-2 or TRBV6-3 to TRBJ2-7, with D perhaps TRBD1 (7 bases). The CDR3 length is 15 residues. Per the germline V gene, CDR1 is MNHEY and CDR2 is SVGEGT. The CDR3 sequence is CAGRLAAGQNYEQYF. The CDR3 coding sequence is TGTGCCGGCAGGCTCGCGGCGGGACAGAACTACGAGCAGTACTTC.

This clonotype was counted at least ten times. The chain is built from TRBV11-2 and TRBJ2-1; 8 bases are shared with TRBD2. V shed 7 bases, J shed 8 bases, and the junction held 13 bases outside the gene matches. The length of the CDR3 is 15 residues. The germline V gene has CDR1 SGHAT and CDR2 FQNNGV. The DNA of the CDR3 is TGTGCCAGCACCCTGGAAGTAGCGGGACTCGATGAGCAGTTCTTC. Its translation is CASTLEVAGLDEQFF.

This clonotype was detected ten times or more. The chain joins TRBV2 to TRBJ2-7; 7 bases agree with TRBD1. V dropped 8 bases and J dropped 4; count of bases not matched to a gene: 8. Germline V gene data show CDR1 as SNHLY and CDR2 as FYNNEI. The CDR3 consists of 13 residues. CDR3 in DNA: TGTGCCAGCGGGCGACAGGGTCGGTACGAGCAGTACTTC. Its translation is CASGRQGRYEQYF.

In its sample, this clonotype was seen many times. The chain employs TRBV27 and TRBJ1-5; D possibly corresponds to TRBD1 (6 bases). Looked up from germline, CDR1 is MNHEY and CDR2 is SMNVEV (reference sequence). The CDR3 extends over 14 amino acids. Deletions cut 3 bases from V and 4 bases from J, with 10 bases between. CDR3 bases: TGTGCCAGCAGTTTCTCACAGGGAAATCAGCCCCAGCATTTT. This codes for CASSFSQGNQPQHF.

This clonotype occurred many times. Here the CDR3 DNA reads TGTGCCAGCAGTTCGGGACTTTATGGCTACGAGCAGTACTTC. Its protein product is CASSSGLYGYEQYF. The rearrangement joins TRBV12-3 or TRBV12-4 to TRBJ2-7, with D possibly being TRBD2 (6 bases). Trimming stripped 4 bases from V and 3 bases from J, with 13 bases between. CDR3 length: 14 amino acids.

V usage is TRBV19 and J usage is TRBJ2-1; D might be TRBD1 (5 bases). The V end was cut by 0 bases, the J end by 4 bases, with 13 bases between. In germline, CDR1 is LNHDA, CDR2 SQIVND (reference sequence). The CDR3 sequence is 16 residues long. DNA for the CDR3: TGTGCCAGTAGTATAGACAGGGCCAGCCCTTACAATGAGCAGTTCTTC. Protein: CASSIDRASPYNEQFF.

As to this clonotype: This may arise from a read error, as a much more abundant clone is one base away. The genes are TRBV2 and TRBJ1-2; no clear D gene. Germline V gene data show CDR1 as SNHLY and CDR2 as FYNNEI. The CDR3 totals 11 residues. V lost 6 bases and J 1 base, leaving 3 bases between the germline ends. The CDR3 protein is CASRRNYGYTF. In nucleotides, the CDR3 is TGTGCCAGCAGACGTAACTATGGCTACACCTTC.

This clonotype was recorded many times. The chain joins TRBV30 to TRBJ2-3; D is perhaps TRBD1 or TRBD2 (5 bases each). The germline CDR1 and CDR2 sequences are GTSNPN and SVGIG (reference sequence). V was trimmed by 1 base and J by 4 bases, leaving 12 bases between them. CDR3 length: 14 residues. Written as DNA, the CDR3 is TGTGCCTGGAGTGCAGGGTTGAGGGCAGATACGCAGTATTTT. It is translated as CAWSAGLRADTQYF.

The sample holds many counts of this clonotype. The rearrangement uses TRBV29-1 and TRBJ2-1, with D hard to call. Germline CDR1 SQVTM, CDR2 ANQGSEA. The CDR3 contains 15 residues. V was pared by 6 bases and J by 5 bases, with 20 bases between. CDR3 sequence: CSVKRPVFSHNEQFF. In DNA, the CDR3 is TGCAGCGTGAAACGACCCGTCTTCAGCCACAATGAGCAGTTCTTC.